The 30 T cell receptor beta chains below were found in one sample sequenced in a study of patients and donors after allogeneic stem cell transplantation. A single record per CDR3 protein comes from TCRdb applying MiXCR to the RT-PCR reads. The repertoire includes about 87,000 distinct CDR3 sequences, 4.5% to 5% of them detected once, and 2.5% to 3% sits in the top ten. The specimen sequenced was blood, either unsorted or a sorted T cell fraction (not recorded which). All receptors come from a human donor who was either an allogeneic HSCT recipient or a stem cell or donor lymphocyte infusion donor (not recorded which). It is not recorded whose cells these are; they may come from a transplant donor.

This clonotype showed up many times. CDR3 in amino acids: CASSLRDMSNQPQHF. CDR3 nucleotides: TGTGCCAGCAGCTTACGGGACATGAGCAATCAGCCCCAGCATTTT. This chain links TRBV7-8 with TRBJ1-5; TRBD1 is a possible D gene (6 bases). Germline lookup yields CDR1 SGHVS and CDR2 FQNEAQ. V lost 2 bases and J 1 base, leaving 9 bases between the germline ends. This CDR3 is built from 15 residues.

This clonotype has a count of ten or more. CDR3 DNA: TGCGCCAGCAGCTTGGGTGGTATTCTGGATGAAAAACTGTTTTTT. Translated: CASSLGGILDEKLFF. V usage is TRBV5-1 and J usage is TRBJ1-4; D gene uncertain. Germline CDR1 SGHRS, CDR2 YFSETQ. V was clipped by 0 bases and J by 6 bases, with 12 bases between them. CDR3 length: 15 residues.

This clonotype occurred a few times. The chain carries TRBV2 and TRBJ2-5; D call uncertain. V was clipped by 4 bases and J by 1 base, with 7 bases between them. This CDR3 region has 13 residues. CDR1 SNHLY and CDR2 FYNNEI come from the germline V gene. CDR3 protein: CASSVYLQETQYF. The CDR3 DNA reads TGTGCCAGCAGTGTTTATCTCCAAGAGACCCAGTACTTC. Supplemented by reference TRBV2 and TRBJ2-5, the full variable domain reads EPEVTQTPSHQVTQMGQEVILRCVPISNHLYFYWYRQILGQKVEFLVSFYNNEISEKSEIFDDQFSVERPDGSNFTLKIRSTKLEDSAMYFCASSVYLQETQYFGPGTRLLVL.

This clonotype was seen repeatedly, ten times or more. The rearrangement uses TRBV6-5 and TRBJ1-1; no definite D call. From germline, CDR1 is MNHEY and CDR2 SVGAGI. The CDR3 covers 12 residues. The germline V and J ends were trimmed by 0 bases and 7 bases, with 6 bases remaining between them. DNA of the CDR3: TGTGCCAGCAGTTACTCGGGCCTTGAAGCTTTCTTT. This encodes CASSYSGLEAFF.

This clonotype was seen repeatedly, ten times or more. V and J are TRBV3-1 and TRBJ1-2; TRBD1 matches 7 bases. V lost 6 bases, J lost 8 bases, and 6 bases stayed unmatched. This CDR3 region has 12 residues. The germline V gene has CDR1 LGHDT and CDR2 YNNKEL (reference sequence). The CDR3 DNA reads TGTGCCAGCAGGGGGGACAGAGGCGGCTACACCTTC. Amino acid sequence: CASRGDRGGYTF.

This clonotype has ten or more counts. The chain recombines TRBV4-1 with TRBJ2-2; possible D gene TRBD2, 5 bases. This CDR3 contains 13 residues. The ends were cut back, 4 bases at V and 5 bases at J, with 8 bases in the middle. CDR1 and CDR2 (germline): MGHRA, YSYEKL. The CDR3 region has the DNA TGCGCCAGCAGCCGAGGAGGTACCGGGGAGCTGTTTTTT. It encodes CASSRGGTGELFF.

This clonotype was seen at least ten times. CDR3: CASSPYSSAGEQFF. Here the CDR3 DNA reads TGTGCCAGCAGCCCCTATTCGTCTGCGGGTGAGCAGTTCTTC. The chain combines TRBV3-1 with TRBJ2-1, with a tentative D call TRBD2 (5 bases). Germline CDR1 LGHDT, CDR2 YNNKEL (reference sequence). V gave up 4 bases and J gave up 9 bases, with 16 bases separating them. There are 14 residues in the CDR3.

This clonotype was counted ten times or more. The chain recombines TRBV6-6 with TRBJ1-5, with D perhaps TRBD1 (5 bases). The ends were cut back, 5 bases at V and 11 bases at J, with 13 bases in the middle. CDR1 MNHNY and CDR2 SVGAGI come from the germline V gene (reference sequence). The CDR3 contains 12 residues. CDR3: CASSRDREAQHF. For the CDR3, the DNA is TGTGCCAGCAGTCGGGACCGGGAGGCCCAGCATTTT.

This clonotype was detected ten times or more. The CDR3 region is CASSPGSGLLSTDTQYF. The CDR3 DNA reads TGTGCCAGCAGCCCCGGCTCTGGTCTCCTCAGCACAGATACGCAGTATTTT. The genes are TRBV16 and TRBJ2-3; D remains unclear. In germline, CDR1 is KGHSY, CDR2 FQNENV. CDR3 length: 17 amino acids. Trimming stripped 4 bases from V and 0 bases from J, with 17 bases between.

This clonotype was picked up many times. The chain combines TRBV11-2 with TRBJ1-1, with TRBD1 matching 7 bases. This CDR3 region has 15 residues. Germline values: CDR1 SGHAT, CDR2 FQNNGV. The V and J ends lost 5 bases and 1 base, in that order; junction bases with no gene match: 7. The CDR3 here is CASSPMTGRNTEAFF. DNA of the CDR3: TGTGCCAGCAGCCCGATGACAGGGCGGAACACTGAAGCTTTCTTT.

V gene TRBV12-3 or TRBV12-4 combines with J gene TRBJ1-1, with D tentatively TRBD1 (5 bases). CDR3 length equals 16 residues. The germline V and J ends were trimmed by 4 bases and 4 bases, with 19 bases remaining between them. The CDR3 loop is CASSWFVGGRGTEAFF. The CDR3 coding sequence is TGTGCCAGCAGTTGGTTTGTGGGGGGAAGAGGCACTGAAGCTTTCTTT.

This clonotype was seen repeatedly, ten times or more. The V and J genes are TRBV5-1 and TRBJ1-1; maybe TRBD1 (6 bases). V dropped 2 bases and J dropped 3 bases, with 14 bases sitting between them. This CDR3 has 15 residues. CDR1 and CDR2 (germline): SGHRS, YFSETQ. Here the CDR3 reads CASSFAGAGYTEAFF. CDR3 nucleotides: TGCGCCAGCAGCTTCGCAGGGGCTGGGTACACTGAAGCTTTCTTT.

The gene calls are TRBV19 and TRBJ1-2, with no clear D. Per germline, CDR1 LNHDA and CDR2 SQIVND (reference sequence). Between the trimmed V and J ends, which lost 3 bases and 0 bases, there was a span of 8 bases. This CDR3 has 14 residues. This CDR3 is CASSMHEPNYGYTF. The CDR3 DNA reads TGTGCCAGTAGTATGCACGAACCTAACTATGGCTACACCTTC.

This clonotype came up many times. The V gene is TRBV28, the J gene TRBJ2-7; 8 positions match TRBD1. Germline V gene data show CDR1 as MDHEN and CDR2 as SYDVKM. Trimming took 4 bases from V and 6 from J; bases not matched to a gene: 11. This CDR3 has 15 residues. As DNA, the CDR3 is TGTGCCAGCAGTTGGGGACAGGTGGGGGAAAGCGAGCAGTACTTC. Protein sequence: CASSWGQVGESEQYF.

This clonotype was observed at least ten times. The chain joins TRBV5-1 to TRBJ1-2; D is possibly TRBD1 (5 bases). Germline assignment: CDR1 SGHRS and CDR2 YFSETQ. Between the trimmed V and J ends, which lost 3 bases and 2 bases, there was a span of 11 bases. The CDR3 extends over 14 amino acids. The CDR3 spells CASSWGRTNYGYTF. For the CDR3, the DNA is TGCGCCAGCAGCTGGGGACGGACGAACTATGGCTACACCTTC.

This clonotype came up many times. The chain combines TRBV5-5 with TRBJ2-7, with TRBD1 as a possible D gene (6 bases). The CDR3 length is 15 residues. Per the germline V gene, CDR1 is SGHKS and CDR2 is YYEKEE (reference sequence). Between the trimmed V and J ends, which lost 0 bases and 0 bases, there was a span of 10 bases. The CDR3 coding sequence is TGTGCCAGCAGCTTGGAAGGGACAAGCTCCTACGAGCAGTACTTC. Translation: CASSLEGTSSYEQYF.

The table lists this clonotype with many counts. The J gene is TRBJ2-3, the V gene TRBV20-1; tentative D call: TRBD1 (5 bases). CDR3 length: 14 amino acids. The ends were cut back, 2 bases at V and 2 bases at J, with 11 bases in the middle. Germline CDR1 DFQATT, CDR2 SNEGSKA (reference sequence). The CDR3 loop is CSARSGFFTDTQYF. The CDR3 region has the DNA TGCAGTGCTAGATCAGGGTTCTTCACAGATACGCAGTATTTT.

DNA of the CDR3: TGTGCCAGCTACGGGGGACAGGGCTATCAGCCCCAGCATTTT. This translates into CASYGGQGYQPQHF. This chain uses TRBV2 with TRBJ1-5, with 9 bases fitting TRBD1. This CDR3 has 14 residues. Losses at the gene ends were 8 bases for V and 5 bases for J; bases not matched to a gene: 7. Looked up from germline, CDR1 is SNHLY and CDR2 is FYNNEI.

The sample holds a few counts of this clonotype. This chain connects TRBV5-4 to TRBJ1-1; TRBD1 might be the D (5 bases). The ends were cut back, 0 bases at V and 4 bases at J, with 10 bases in the middle. The CDR3 consists of 14 residues. Germline V gives CDR1 SGHNT, CDR2 YYREEE (reference sequence). The CDR3 DNA is TGTGCCAGCAGCTTGGAAGGGGAGGGCACTGAAGCTTTCTTT. It specifies CASSLEGEGTEAFF. Using reference TRBV5-4 and TRBJ1-1 for the parts outside the CDR3, the full variable domain is ETGVTQSPTHLIKTRGQQVTLRCSSQSGHNTVSWYQQALGQGPQFIFQYYREEENGRGNFPPRFSGLQFPNYSSELNVNALELDDSALYLCASSLEGEGTEAFFGQGTRLTVV.

This clonotype was found many times. V is TRBV21-1 and J is TRBJ2-7; the table's D call, TRBD1, was not checked against the DNA. TRBV21-1 is a documented pseudogene. CDR3 length: 13 residues. The CDR3 DNA reads TGTGCCAGCACCAACAGGGAACCCTACGAGCAGTACTTC. This encodes CASTNREPYEQYF.

This clonotype came up many times. V and J are TRBV20-1 and TRBJ1-1; possibly TRBD1 for D (5 bases). Germline CDR1 DFQATT, CDR2 SNEGSKA (reference sequence). The CDR3 has 16 amino acids. Trimming removed 3 bases from V and 0 bases from J, with 17 bases in between. CDR3 nucleotides: TGCAGTGCTAGGGACTCAATTTGGGGGTTGAACACTGAAGCTTTCTTT. It is translated as CSARDSIWGLNTEAFF.

This clonotype was seen only a few times. The V and J genes are TRBV19 and TRBJ2-5; 8 bases match TRBD1. After removal of 6 bases from V and 5 bases from J, the junction contained 11 bases not matched to a gene. This CDR3 has 15 residues. Germline values: CDR1 LNHDA, CDR2 SQIVND (reference sequence). The CDR3, as DNA: TGTGCCAGTAGCGACAGGGGCCAAAGCGGGGAGACCCAGTACTTC. Amino acid sequence: CASSDRGQSGETQYF.

This clonotype was seen a few times. This chain uses TRBV5-1 with TRBJ1-1; possible D gene TRBD1, 5 bases. The length of the CDR3 is 14 residues. The ends were cut back, 4 bases at V and 4 bases at J, with 14 bases in the middle. The germline CDR1 and CDR2 sequences are SGHRS and YFSETQ. CDR3 DNA sequence: TGCGCCAGCAGCCTGGGGGGTGGGGCCACTGAAGCTTTCTTT. Amino acid sequence: CASSLGGGATEAFF.

This clonotype was observed many times. V gene TRBV7-2 combines with J gene TRBJ2-7; 7 nucleotides agree with TRBD1. The CDR3 extends over 16 amino acids. CDR1 SGHTA and CDR2 FQGNSA come from the germline V gene. Unmatched junction bases numbered 10, after V lost 3 bases and J lost 2 bases. The CDR3 here is CASSFSGTAHPYEQYF. CDR3 in DNA: TGTGCCAGCAGCTTCTCCGGGACAGCTCATCCCTACGAGCAGTACTTC.

This clonotype was detected only a few times. The V and J genes are TRBV5-4 and TRBJ1-1; TRBD1 agrees at 8 bases. The CDR3 is 14 amino acids. The germline V gene has CDR1 SGHNT and CDR2 YYREEE (reference sequence). Trimming removed 5 bases from V and 0 bases from J; junction bases left unmatched: 3. CDR3 nucleotide sequence: TGTGCCAGCAGTAGGACAGGGTTGAACACTGAAGCTTTCTTT. It specifies CASSRTGLNTEAFF.

CDR3 protein: CKTMTGNTEAFF. The DNA for the CDR3 is TGCAAGACCATGACAGGGAACACTGAAGCTTTCTTT. The chain combines TRBV20-1 with TRBJ1-1, with D possibly being TRBD1 (6 bases). This CDR3 has 12 residues. The germline CDR1 and CDR2 sequences are DFQATT and SNEGSKA (reference sequence).

The chain combines TRBV19 with TRBJ2-1, with D perhaps matching TRBD2 (6 bases). V gave up 3 bases and J gave up 3 bases, with 9 bases separating them. The CDR3 sequence is 14 residues long. Germline CDR1 and CDR2: LNHDA and SQIVND (reference sequence). The CDR3 here is CASSMGTLYNEQFF. DNA for the CDR3: TGTGCCAGTAGTATGGGGACTCTCTACAATGAGCAGTTCTTC.

The J gene is TRBJ2-7, the V gene TRBV19; maybe TRBD2 (6 bases). The CDR3 is 14 amino acids. Germline CDR1 and CDR2: LNHDA and SQIVND (reference sequence). Between the trimmed V and J ends, which lost 6 bases and 3 bases, there was a span of 15 bases. CDR3: CASRDGGTLYEQYF. In DNA, the CDR3 is TGTGCCAGTAGGGACGGAGGGACGCTCTACGAGCAGTACTTC.

This clonotype occurred many times. The rearrangement uses TRBV5-1 and TRBJ1-1; 10 bases align to TRBD1. This CDR3 contains 14 residues. CDR1 is SGHRS and CDR2 is YFSETQ in the germline V gene. Trimming removed 4 bases from V and 4 bases from J; junction bases left unmatched: 4. The CDR3 here is CASSGQGVFTEAFF. Written as DNA, the CDR3 is TGCGCCAGCAGCGGACAGGGGGTTTTCACTGAAGCTTTCTTT.

This clonotype was detected a few times. The chain is built from TRBV7-9 and TRBJ2-7; tentative D call: TRBD1 (5 bases). This CDR3 has 13 residues. The germline CDR1 and CDR2 sequences are SEHNR and FQNEAQ (reference sequence). Trimming cost V 8 bases and J 0 bases, with 11 bases left between them. Here the CDR3 reads CASLGQNSYEQYF. In DNA, the CDR3 is TGTGCCAGCCTGGGGCAAAACTCCTACGAGCAGTACTTC.